These T cell receptor beta chains were read from a single sample in a study of blood T cell repertoires in COVID-19. Produced via immunoSEQ multiplex PCR; TCRdb's table is partial and in-frame only. The sample holds some 200,000 clones, roughly 80% seen once. Sequenced: PBMCs or T cells enriched from blood (not recorded which). The receptor source for this set is a woman aged 50 to 60 who had recovered from COVID-19. CDR3s include the opening cysteine and the closing phenylalanine or tryptophan. A D gene is named only where the DNA matches it firmly. Expanded clones are given a class, and other clones once, few, many or no size at all.

cdr3_nt cdr3_aa clone_size j_call d_call v_call
TGTGCCAGCTCACCATCGGCCGGTTCGACGGGGCCCCAGCATTTT CASSPSAGSTGPQHF . TRBJ1-5 . TRBV18
TGTGCCAGCAGCTTTGACGGGAGGGGCGAGCAGTACTTC CASSFDGRGEQYF . TRBJ2-7 TRBD2 TRBV7-2
TGTGCCGTCAGGGGGCGGTGGAACACTGAAGCTTTCTTT CAVRGRWNTEAFF . TRBJ1-1 TRBD1 TRBV19
TGTGCCATGAGGAGCAACTATGGCTACACCTTC CAMRSNYGYTF . TRBJ1-2 . TRBV19
TGTGCCAGCAGTTTAATCCCTAGCGGGCACGACAATGAGCAGTTCTTC CASSLIPSGHDNEQFF . TRBJ2-1 TRBD2 TRBV27
TGTGCCAGCAGTTTGTTCCCTCCCCGCAACACAGGGAGTTCACCCCTCCACTTT CASSLFPPRNTGSSPLHF . TRBJ1-6 . TRBV27
TGTGCCAGCAGCCGGACAGTGGGGTCCTACAATGAGCAGTTCTTC CASSRTVGSYNEQFF . TRBJ2-1 . TRBV6-5
TGTGCCACCAGCAGAGCCGGGAGTGGCACCGGGGAGCTGTTTTTT CATSRAGSGTGELFF . TRBJ2-2 . TRBV15
TGCGCCAGTAGCCCTGGGACAGCAACCTACAATGAGCAGTTCTTC CASSPGTATYNEQFF . TRBJ2-1 TRBD1 TRBV4-1
TGTGCCAGCAGTCAGGGGGGTCAGCCCCAGCATTTT CASSQGGQPQHF few TRBJ1-5 TRBD1 TRBV28